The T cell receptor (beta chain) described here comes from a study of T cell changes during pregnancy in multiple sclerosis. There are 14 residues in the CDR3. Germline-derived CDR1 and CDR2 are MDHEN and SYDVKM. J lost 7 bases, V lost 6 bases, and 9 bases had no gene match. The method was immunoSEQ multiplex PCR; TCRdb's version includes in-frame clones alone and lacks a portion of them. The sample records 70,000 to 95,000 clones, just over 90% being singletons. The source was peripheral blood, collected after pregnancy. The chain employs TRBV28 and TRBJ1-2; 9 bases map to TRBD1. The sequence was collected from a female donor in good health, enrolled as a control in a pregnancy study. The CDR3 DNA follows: TGTGCCAGCAGCCCAACGACAGGGGGTCGTGGCTACACCTTC. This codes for CASSPTTGGRGYTF.